The next 14 T cell receptor beta chains were all read from a single sample in a study of Graves' ophthalmopathy and Graves' hyperthyroidism. Amplified TCR beta CDR3 regions were obtained using RNA transcripts as template. The first round was an RT-PCR with HTBI primers, and the second round was a multiplex PCR. Each CDR3 protein is one row after TCRdb ran MiXCR on the multiplex PCR reads. This table has 200,000 to 300,000 distinct CDR3 sequences, roughly 50% appearing once. The sample was peripheral blood. Every receptor here comes from an adult man with Graves' ophthalmopathy.

V and J are TRBV7-9 and TRBJ2-2; tentatively, D is TRBD1 or TRBD2 (5 bases each). This CDR3 region has 15 residues. Trimming cost V 5 bases and J 6 bases, with 16 bases left between them. CDR1 and CDR2 from the germline V gene are SEHNR and FQNEAQ (reference sequence). The CDR3 nucleotides read TGTGCCAGCAGCCCGGGGCCGAGGGGCGCCGGGGAGCTGTTTTTT. It specifies CASSPGPRGAGELFF.

This clonotype was detected only a few times. This chain joins TRBV24-1 and TRBJ2-6, with 7 nucleotides matching TRBD1. The CDR3 has 16 amino acids. V gave up 4 bases and J gave up 2 bases; unmatched junction bases: 4. The germline V gene has CDR1 KGHDR and CDR2 SFDVKD. The CDR3 is CATSDTQGTGANVLTF. The DNA for the CDR3 is TGTGCCACCAGTGACACACAGGGGACTGGGGCCAACGTCCTGACTTTC.

The chain is built from TRBV14 and TRBJ2-5, with 9 nucleotides matching TRBD1. The germline V gene encodes CDR1 SGHDN and CDR2 FVKESK. The CDR3 has 16 amino acids. J was trimmed by 3 bases and V by 0 bases; bases with no gene match: 5. CDR3 DNA sequence: TGTGCCAGCAGCCAAGATCCGGGACAGGGCAAAGAGACCCAGTACTTC. It encodes CASSQDPGQGKETQYF. Full variable domain (outside the CDR3, taken from reference TRBV14 and TRBJ2-5): EAGVTQFPSHSVIEKGQTVTLRCDPISGHDNLYWYRRVMGKEIKFLLHFVKESKQDESGMPNNRFLAERTGGTYSTLKVQPAELEDSGVYFCASSQDPGQGKETQYFGPGTRLLVL.

The CDR3 reads CASSSRGGLGGYTF. The CDR3 region has the DNA TGTGCCAGCAGTTCGAGGGGAGGCCTCGGGGGCTACACCTTC. The chain uses TRBV28 and TRBJ1-2; TRBD1 is a possible D gene (5 bases). Between the trimmed V and J ends, which lost 4 bases and 8 bases, there was a span of 17 bases. The CDR3 is 14 residues long. Germline values: CDR1 MDHEN, CDR2 SYDVKM.

This clonotype was seen ten or more times. The chain uses TRBV7-8 and TRBJ2-7; 8 bases are shared with TRBD2. The CDR3 contains 14 residues. The germline gives CDR1 SGHVS, CDR2 FQNEAQ. J was trimmed by 4 bases and V by 4 bases; bases with no gene match: 6. Here the CDR3 reads CASSSLAGMYEQYF. The CDR3 nucleotides are TGTGCCAGCAGCTCGTTAGCGGGGATGTACGAGCAGTACTTC.

Only a few counts were recorded for this clonotype. The chain employs TRBV11-2 and TRBJ2-7; 11 positions agree with TRBD2. This CDR3 region has 15 residues. Germline V gives CDR1 SGHAT, CDR2 FQNNGV. V trimming: 1 base; J trimming: 6 bases; junction bases outside the gene matches: 5. This chain's CDR3 is CASSLGLAGSGEQYF. The CDR3 region has the DNA TGTGCCAGCAGCTTAGGACTAGCGGGATCAGGCGAGCAGTACTTC.

The table lists this clonotype with a count of one. The J gene is TRBJ1-6, the V gene TRBV9; D perhaps matches TRBD1 (5 bases). This CDR3 has 14 residues. Looked up from germline, CDR1 is SGDLS and CDR2 is YYNGEE. Trimming pared 5 bases from V and 10 bases from J, leaving 16 bases between. CDR3 residues: CASSFRDAGSPLHF. The CDR3 bases are TGTGCCAGCAGTTTCCGGGACGCAGGGTCACCCCTCCACTTT. The complete variable domain, with remaining parts taken from reference TRBV9 and TRBJ1-6, reads DSGVTQTPKHLITATGQRVTLRCSPRSGDLSVYWYQQSLDQGLQFLIQYYNGEERAKGNILERFSAQQFPDLHSELNLSSLELGDSALYFCASSFRDAGSPLHFGNGTRLTVT.

In its sample, this clonotype was seen once. The chain uses TRBV7-2 and TRBJ1-5, with unresolved D. The CDR3 is 13 residues long. V dropped 5 bases and J dropped 5 bases, with 10 bases sitting between them. Germline V gene data show CDR1 as SGHTA and CDR2 as FQGNSA. The CDR3 nucleotides are TGTGCCAGCAGCCCGGACGGATATCAGCCCCAGCATTTT. Residues: CASSPDGYQPQHF.

This clonotype was counted at least ten times. The V gene is TRBV12-3 or TRBV12-4, the J gene TRBJ1-1; no clear D gene. The length of the CDR3 is 13 residues. The V gene lost 7 bases and the J gene lost 0 bases, with 9 bases spanning the gap. CDR3: CASMQVMNTEAFF. The CDR3 region has the DNA TGTGCCAGCATGCAGGTAATGAACACTGAAGCTTTCTTT.

This chain joins TRBV2 and TRBJ2-5, with TRBD1 identical over 9 bases. The junction had 4 bases not matched to a gene; V was cut back by 6 bases and J by 2 bases. This CDR3 contains 14 residues. CDR1 and CDR2 (germline): SNHLY, FYNNEI. The DNA of the CDR3 is TGTGCCAGCAGGGTGGGACAGGGTCAAGAGACCCAGTACTTC. Translated, it gives CASRVGQGQETQYF.

In regard to this clonotype: Being one base from a much bigger clone, this may be a read error. The conserved closing phenylalanine or tryptophan is absent in this CDR3, likely reflecting a read error. The chain uses TRBV15 and TRBJ1-2; TRBD1 agrees at 7 bases. The CDR3 is 14 residues long. CDR1 LNHNV and CDR2 YYDKDF come from the germline V gene (reference sequence). V dropped 5 bases and J dropped 4; count of bases not matched to a gene: 7. In DNA form, the CDR3 reads TGTGCCACCAGCGGCGACAGGGCGGGCTATGGCTACACCCTC. This gives the protein CATSGDRAGYGYTL.

Concerning this clonotype: One end of the junction does not line up with germline, which may come from a read error. The chain combines TRBV10-3 with TRBJ1-5, with D maybe TRBD1 (6 bases). Germline V gene sequence: CDR1 ENHRY, CDR2 SYGVKD. CDR3 length equals 15 residues. CDR3 protein: CASSEGELENQPQHF. The CDR3 region has the DNA TGTGCCAGCAGTGAGGGGGAATTGGAGAATCAGCCCCAGCATTTT.

This clonotype was picked up many times. V and J are TRBV25-1 and TRBJ2-7, with a weak D call TRBD2 (6 bases). V lost 3 bases and J lost 2, with 14 bases in between. The CDR3 loop spans 15 amino acids. Per germline, CDR1 MGHDK and CDR2 SYGVNS. CDR3 sequence reads: CASSEMGTPAYEQYF. CDR3 bases: TGTGCCAGCAGTGAGATGGGGACTCCTGCCTACGAGCAGTACTTC.

The gene calls are TRBV9 and TRBJ1-6; a possible D gene is TRBD1 (5 bases). Germline V lookup: CDR1 SGDLS, CDR2 YYNGEE. Trimming shortened V by 5 bases and J by 10 bases, and 19 bases separated the two germline ends. This CDR3 has 15 residues. The CDR3 sequence: CASSSRRAGISPLHF. CDR3 DNA: TGTGCCAGCAGTTCCCGCAGGGCAGGGATATCACCCCTCCACTTT.